This TCR beta chain was observed in a study of T cell clonality in common variable immunodeficiency. Study-wide results and limits: Fewer deletions and N-nucleotide insertions were reportedly seen in common variable immunodeficiency TCR beta sequences.

CVID subjects had received replacement immunoglobulin for at least one year. Germline trimming cut 2 bases from V and 4 bases from J; bases unmatched to any gene: 18. The length of the CDR3 is 20 residues. From germline, CDR1 is SGHRS and CDR2 YFSETQ. Sequencing was performed with immunoSEQ multiplex PCR; in TCRdb, only in-frame clones are kept and a portion is missing. This sample carries 25,000 or so clones and no singletons, and roughly 24% goes to the top ten. Details on this clone: Its antigen is still unknown. The CDR3 end lies 3 residues beyond the end of the read and is filled in from the germline J gene.

The chain recombines TRBV5-1 with TRBJ2-3, with TRBD1 matching 11 bases. This TCR came from a human donor with common variable immunodeficiency. The sample was peripheral blood mononuclear cells. CDR3: CASSLTGTGGGRDVADTQYF. The part of the CDR3 DNA that was read is TGCGCCAGCAGCTTAACCGGGACAGGGGGGGGGCGGGACGTCGCAGATACG.